This T cell receptor beta chain was captured by sequencing in a study of blood T cell repertoires in COVID-19. On the study more broadly: Sample material is recorded as cDNA or gDNA derived from T cells, B-cell-depleted T cells, or PBMCs.

Trimming removed 0 bases from V and 2 bases from J, with 14 bases in between. This CDR3 has 16 amino acids. Germline V gene lookup returns CDR1 MNHEY and CDR2 SVGAGI. Profiling relied on immunoSEQ multiplex PCR, and the TCRdb table lists in-frame clones only, not all of them. The sample has fewer than 350,000 clones; 85% are singletons. This sequence joins TRBV6-5 and TRBJ2-7; TRBD1 might be the D (6 bases). The origin of this receptor is a human donor in a cohort sampled during active COVID-19. The sample consisted of peripheral blood. This chain's CDR3 is CASSYSTGVVAYEQYF. The CDR3 nucleotides read TGTGCCAGCAGTTACTCGACAGGCGTCGTCGCCTACGAGCAGTACTTC.